These 32 T cell receptor beta chains originate from one sample sequenced in a study of T cell responses to AZD1222 COVID-19 vaccine. Here immunoSEQ multiplex PCR was the method, and the copy in TCRdb shows in-frame clones only, minus some. The repertoire holds around 150,000 clones, with 88% as singletons. Source: peripheral blood, taken on day 0 of AZD1222 vaccination. These receptors originate from an adult in good health.

This clone was seen a single time. The CDR3 DNA is TGTGCCAGCAGCTTAGGCAGGGGGCTTGAAGTAAAACTGTTTTTT. This codes for CASSLGRGLEVKLFF. The chain uses TRBV7-8 and TRBJ1-4; 8 nucleotides line up with TRBD1. The CDR3 loop spans 15 amino acids. Germline-derived CDR1 and CDR2 are SGHVS and FQNEAQ. Trimming cost V 1 base and J 10 bases; bases outside gene matches: 8.

This chain uses TRBV6-2 or TRBV6-3 with TRBJ1-2; D not certain. The CDR3 extends over 15 amino acids. Per the germline V gene, CDR1 is MNHEY and CDR2 is SVGEGT. With 5 bases removed from V and 5 bases from J, the gap between germline ends came to 18 bases. CDR3 sequence (DNA): TGTGCCAGCAGTACTGACACCTACGGCGGGTATGGCTACACCTTC. Its protein is CASSTDTYGGYGYTF.

The CDR3 here is CASSRGFRGTEAFF. DNA for the CDR3: TGTGCCAGTAGTAGGGGCTTTAGGGGCACTGAAGCTTTCTTT. The chain employs TRBV19 and TRBJ1-1, with D perhaps TRBD1 (5 bases). V was pared by 4 bases and J by 4 bases, with 13 bases between. The germline gives CDR1 LNHDA, CDR2 SQIVND (reference sequence). The length of the CDR3 is 14 residues.

The chain joins TRBV27 to TRBJ1-2, with TRBD1 matching 9 bases. The CDR3 has 15 residues. Germline lookup yields CDR1 MNHEY and CDR2 SMNVEV (reference sequence). V lost 5 bases and J lost 8; bases outside the gene matches: 12. DNA of the CDR3: TGTGCCAGCAGTCCGAGTCCCGGGACAGGGTTAGGCTACACCTTC. This sequence encodes CASSPSPGTGLGYTF.

The chain combines TRBV19 with TRBJ1-2; TRBD1 matches 7 bases. The J segment lost 6 bases and the V segment lost 2 bases, leaving 9 bases of the junction unmatched. The CDR3 length is 15 residues. CDR1 and CDR2 from the germline V gene are LNHDA and SQIVND (reference sequence). The CDR3 DNA is TGTGCCAGTAGTATACCCCAGGGGGGCTTTGATGGCTACACCTTC. This codes for CASSIPQGGFDGYTF.

In its sample, this clone was seen a few times. The chain combines TRBV28 with TRBJ1-1; D not certain. Germline V gives CDR1 MDHEN, CDR2 SYDVKM. Trimming took 3 bases from V and 4 from J, leaving 9 bases between them. The CDR3 consists of 13 residues. The DNA for the CDR3 is TGTGCCAGCAGTTTTGGGGTGTTCACTGAAGCTTTCTTT. Encoded protein: CASSFGVFTEAFF.

This chain joins TRBV11-3 and TRBJ2-1; D is possibly TRBD2 (5 bases). The CDR3 consists of 12 residues. CDR1 and CDR2 (germline): SGHNT, YENEEA. Trimming pared 5 bases from V and 9 bases from J, leaving 11 bases between. This CDR3 is CASSPDWGEQFF. The CDR3, as DNA: TGTGCCAGCAGCCCGGACTGGGGTGAGCAGTTCTTC. Based on the CDR3 plus reference TRBV11-3 and TRBJ2-1, the full variable domain is EAGVVQSPRYKIIEKKQPVAFWCNPISGHNTLYWYLQNLGQGPELLIRYENEEAVDDSQLPKDRFSAERLKGVDSTLKIQPAELGDSAVYLCASSPDWGEQFFGPGTRLTVL.

The chain recombines TRBV7-9 with TRBJ1-2; possibly TRBD1 for D (6 bases). The CDR3 extends over 12 amino acids. V gave up 5 bases and J gave up 7 bases, with 11 bases separating them. Germline CDR1 is SEHNR and CDR2 is FQNEAQ (reference sequence). The CDR3 spells CASSRQEPGYTF. The DNA for the CDR3 is TGTGCCAGCAGCCGACAGGAGCCTGGCTACACCTTC. The whole variable domain, remainder taken from reference TRBV7-9 and TRBJ1-2, is DTGVSQNPRHKITKRGQNVTFRCDPISEHNRLYWYRQTLGQGPEFLTYFQNEAQLEKSRLLSDRFSAERPKGSFSTLEIQRTEQGDSAMYLCASSRQEPGYTFGSGTRLTVV.

This sequence joins TRBV30 and TRBJ1-3, with D hard to call. CDR1 GTSNPN and CDR2 SVGIG come from the germline V gene (reference sequence). V was cut by 6 bases and J by 0 bases, with 21 bases left in between. The CDR3 sequence is 17 residues long. In DNA form, the CDR3 reads TGTGCCTGTTCGGTGGGCGCCGGGCCGTTCTCTGGAAACACCATATATTTT. Its protein is CACSVGAGPFSGNTIYF.

The chain links TRBV27 to TRBJ2-3, with 7 bases identical to TRBD1. Germline V gene lookup returns CDR1 MNHEY and CDR2 SMNVEV (reference sequence). V shed 4 bases, J shed 6 bases, and the junction held 7 bases outside the gene matches. The CDR3 runs 14 residues. The CDR3 loop reads CASSSDRVGDTQYF. CDR3 sequence (DNA): TGTGCCAGCAGTTCAGACAGGGTGGGCGATACGCAGTATTTT.

This rearrangement joins TRBV7-9 to TRBJ1-5, with D uncertain. V was trimmed by 1 base and J by 4 bases, leaving 14 bases between them. The CDR3 loop spans 16 amino acids. The germline V gene encodes CDR1 SEHNR and CDR2 FQNEAQ (reference sequence). Here the CDR3 reads CASSLDPGRENQPQHF. The CDR3 bases are TGTGCCAGCAGCTTAGACCCCGGGAGGGAAAATCAGCCCCAGCATTTT. The variable domain in full, with the rest retrieved from reference TRBV7-9 and TRBJ1-5, is DTGVSQNPRHKITKRGQNVTFRCDPISEHNRLYWYRQTLGQGPEFLTYFQNEAQLEKSRLLSDRFSAERPKGSFSTLEIQRTEQGDSAMYLCASSLDPGRENQPQHFGDGTRLSIL.

A single count supports this clone. The chain couples TRBV5-6 to TRBJ1-2; 8 positions match TRBD1. The V segment lost 4 bases and the J segment 1 base; nucleotides outside the gene matches: 6. This CDR3 is 15 amino acids long. In germline, CDR1 is SGHDT, CDR2 YYEEEE. This CDR3 is CASSPVDRDNYGYTF. Written as DNA, the CDR3 is TGTGCCAGCAGCCCGGTGGACAGGGATAACTATGGCTACACCTTC. The full variable domain, completed using reference TRBV5-6 and TRBJ1-2, is DAGVTQSPTHLIKTRGQQVTLRCSPKSGHDTVSWYQQALGQGPQFIFQYYEEEERQRGNFPDRFSGHQFPNYSSELNVNALLLGDSALYLCASSPVDRDNYGYTFGSGTRLTVV.

The chain couples TRBV11-3 to TRBJ2-1, with a weak D call TRBD2 (5 bases). Germline V gene lookup returns CDR1 SGHNT and CDR2 YENEEA. This CDR3 has 14 residues. V dropped 1 base and J dropped 7 bases, with 11 bases sitting between them. CDR3: CASSLATGWNEQFF. CDR3 coding DNA: TGTGCCAGCAGCTTAGCTACGGGATGGAATGAGCAGTTCTTC. Combining the CDR3 with reference TRBV11-3 and TRBJ2-1 gives the whole variable domain EAGVVQSPRYKIIEKKQPVAFWCNPISGHNTLYWYLQNLGQGPELLIRYENEEAVDDSQLPKDRFSAERLKGVDSTLKIQPAELGDSAVYLCASSLATGWNEQFFGPGTRLTVL.

The V and J genes are TRBV28 and TRBJ2-7; perhaps TRBD2 as D (5 bases). V was shortened by 5 bases and J by 2 bases, with 16 bases between the two germline ends. Germline values: CDR1 MDHEN, CDR2 SYDVKM. The CDR3 covers 15 residues. The CDR3 reads CASSGPGIYAYEQYF. As DNA, the CDR3 is TGTGCCAGCAGTGGGCCGGGAATCTACGCCTACGAGCAGTACTTC.

The chain recombines TRBV7-3 with TRBJ2-2; TRBD2 agrees at 12 bases. After removal of 5 bases from V and 4 bases from J, the junction contained 20 bases not matched to a gene. Germline V gene lookup returns CDR1 SGHTA and CDR2 FQGTGA. The CDR3 totals 21 residues. The CDR3 coding sequence is TGTGCCAGCAGCCCCTTCCGGAGGGCTAGCGGGAGGGCCACGGCCACCGGGGAGCTGTTTTTT. It codes for CASSPFRRASGRATATGELFF.

V and J are TRBV6-2 or TRBV6-3 and TRBJ1-5; D is undetermined. Germline V gene lookup returns CDR1 MNHEY and CDR2 SVGEGT. V dropped 2 bases and J dropped 4 bases, with 9 bases sitting between them. The CDR3 sequence is 14 residues long. The CDR3, as DNA: TGTGCCAGCAGTTACGGAGGGTGGAATCAGCCCCAGCATTTT. As protein: CASSYGGWNQPQHF.

This clone was observed a few times. This sequence joins TRBV6-5 and TRBJ2-3, with 9 bases fitting TRBD2. CDR1 is MNHEY, CDR2 SVGAGI, per germline. The CDR3 is 13 amino acids. Trimming removed 11 bases from V and 5 bases from J; junction bases left unmatched: 8. DNA of the CDR3: TGTGCCTCCGGGGTACTAGCGGGAGATACGCAGTATTTT. This sequence encodes CASGVLAGDTQYF.

The CDR3 reads CATSAFGQGTDTQYF. CDR3 sequence (DNA): TGTGCCACCAGTGCCTTTGGACAGGGCACAGATACGCAGTATTTT. The V gene is TRBV24-1, the J gene TRBJ2-3, with 7 bases fitting TRBD1. With 5 bases clipped from V and 1 base from J, the junction kept 5 bases outside the gene matches. Per germline, CDR1 KGHDR and CDR2 SFDVKD. CDR3 size: 15 residues.

The V gene is TRBV6-2 or TRBV6-3, the J gene TRBJ2-7, with 13 bases identical to TRBD2. V lost 5 bases, J lost 6 bases, and 4 bases stayed unmatched. Germline assignment: CDR1 MNHEY and CDR2 SVGEGT. The CDR3 spans 14 residues. CDR3 in amino acids: CASSLRTSGSEQYF. For the CDR3, the DNA is TGTGCCAGCAGTCTTCGGACTAGCGGGAGCGAGCAGTACTTC.

The gene calls are TRBV6-5 and TRBJ1-1; possibly TRBD1 for D (5 bases). Germline CDR1 and CDR2: MNHEY and SVGAGI. Trimming took 6 bases from V and 5 from J, leaving 19 bases between them. There are 15 residues in the CDR3. The CDR3 nucleotides are TGTGCCAGCAGCGGCCTCCGGGGACGGAGTACTGAAGCTTTCTTT. Its translation: CASSGLRGRSTEAFF.

The chain links TRBV3-1 (or the pseudogene TRBV3-2) to TRBJ2-1; D may be TRBD1 (5 bases). This CDR3 region has 13 residues. Trimming pared 3 bases from V and 14 bases from J, leaving 17 bases between. Germline CDR1 reads LGHDT; CDR2 reads YNNKEL (reference sequence). The CDR3 region has the DNA TGTGCCAGCAGCCAGGGCATGGCAGGGAAGGAGTTCTTC. It yields the protein CASSQGMAGKEFF.

The rearrangement uses TRBV27 and TRBJ2-3; 16 nucleotides agree with TRBD2. Germline V gene lookup returns CDR1 MNHEY and CDR2 SMNVEV (reference sequence). The J segment lost 2 bases and the V segment lost 0 bases, leaving 8 bases of the junction unmatched. This CDR3 region has 20 residues. CDR3 nucleotide sequence: TGTGCCAGCAGTTTATCGGGACTAGCGGGAGGGCCTTCCCCCACAGATACGCAGTATTTT. Translation: CASSLSGLAGGPSPTDTQYF.

This clone was seen a handful of times. J is TRBJ1-5 and V is TRBV28; the match to TRBD1 covers 8 bases. CDR1 and CDR2 (germline): MDHEN, SYDVKM. After removal of 6 bases from V and 4 bases from J, the junction contained 8 bases not matched to a gene. The CDR3 length is 15 residues. The CDR3: CASSWPGGPNQPQHF. The CDR3 coding sequence is TGTGCCAGCAGCTGGCCAGGGGGCCCTAATCAGCCCCAGCATTTT.

The V gene is TRBV27, the J gene TRBJ2-3, with 8 bases identical to TRBD2. The V segment lost 6 bases and the J segment 5 bases; nucleotides outside the gene matches: 7. Germline CDR1 is MNHEY and CDR2 is SMNVEV (reference sequence). CDR3 size: 14 residues. The CDR3 protein is CASSSSGILDTQYF. The CDR3 DNA follows: TGTGCCAGCAGCAGTAGCGGGATACTAGATACGCAGTATTTT.

This clone has only a few counts. V gene TRBV6-1 combines with J gene TRBJ1-6; TRBD1 agrees at 9 bases. V trimming: 3 bases; J trimming: 7 bases; junction bases outside the gene matches: 4. Germline-derived CDR1 and CDR2 are MNHNS and SASEGT. The CDR3 is made up of 15 amino acids. Here the CDR3 DNA reads TGTGCCAGCAGTGAGGGACAGGGATGGAATTCACCCCTCCACTTT. This codes for CASSEGQGWNSPLHF.

This chain joins TRBV5-4 and TRBJ2-7, with 8 nucleotides matching TRBD1. Germline V gene data show CDR1 as SGHNT and CDR2 as YYREEE (reference sequence). V shed 4 bases and J 2 bases; nucleotides not matched to a gene: 5. There are 14 residues in the CDR3. CDR3 protein: CASSRQGPTYEQYF. Here the CDR3 DNA reads TGTGCCAGCAGCCGACAGGGGCCCACCTACGAGCAGTACTTC.

This clone has more than one count but fewer than ten. The chain recombines TRBV5-6 with TRBJ1-2, with TRBD1 matching over 7 bases. CDR1 is SGHDT and CDR2 is YYEEEE in the germline V gene. J lost 8 bases, V lost 4 bases, and 8 bases had no gene match. The CDR3 contains 13 residues. This CDR3 is CASSKGGVGGYTF. The CDR3 nucleotides are TGTGCCAGCAGCAAAGGGGGCGTGGGAGGCTACACCTTC.

This chain links TRBV2 with TRBJ2-7, with a possible D match to TRBD2 (5 bases). This CDR3 region has 12 residues. Germline V gene lookup returns CDR1 SNHLY and CDR2 FYNNEI. Trimming left V 5 bases short and J 0 bases short, with 5 bases between. The CDR3 DNA sequence: TGTGCCAGCAGTCGGGACTCCTACGAGCAGTACTTC. Amino acid sequence: CASSRDSYEQYF.

J is TRBJ2-1 and V is TRBV13; D is ambiguous. Germline assignment: CDR1 PRHDT and CDR2 FYEKMQ (reference sequence). V lost 0 bases to trimming and J lost 0 bases, with 3 bases between them. The CDR3 spans 14 residues. The CDR3 reads CASSLGDSYNEQFF. CDR3 sequence (DNA): TGTGCCAGCAGCTTAGGTGACTCCTACAATGAGCAGTTCTTC.

The J gene is TRBJ2-7, the V gene TRBV11-2, with D possibly TRBD2 on 5 matching bases. V was pared by 2 bases and J by 2 bases, with 10 bases between. This CDR3 region has 14 residues. Germline V gives CDR1 SGHAT, CDR2 FQNNGV. This CDR3 reads CASSLKRSAYEQYF. The CDR3 region has the DNA TGTGCCAGCAGCTTAAAGCGGTCGGCCTACGAGCAGTACTTC.

V usage is TRBV6-5 and J usage is TRBJ1-2, with 8 bases aligning to TRBD1. The CDR3 has 12 residues. CDR1 is MNHEY and CDR2 is SVGAGI in the germline V gene. The J segment lost 8 bases and the V segment lost 6 bases, leaving 5 bases of the junction unmatched. In DNA, the CDR3 is TGTGCCAGCAGGACAGGGGCAAGAGGCTACACCTTC. This codes for CASRTGARGYTF.

The V and J genes are TRBV2 and TRBJ2-5, with D perhaps TRBD2 (6 bases). This CDR3 comprises 12 residues. Trimming removed 3 bases at V and 4 bases at J, with 6 bases between. The germline V gene has CDR1 SNHLY and CDR2 FYNNEI. In DNA, the CDR3 is TGTGCCAGCAGTGAGACTAGAGAGACCCAGTACTTC. This gives the protein CASSETRETQYF.